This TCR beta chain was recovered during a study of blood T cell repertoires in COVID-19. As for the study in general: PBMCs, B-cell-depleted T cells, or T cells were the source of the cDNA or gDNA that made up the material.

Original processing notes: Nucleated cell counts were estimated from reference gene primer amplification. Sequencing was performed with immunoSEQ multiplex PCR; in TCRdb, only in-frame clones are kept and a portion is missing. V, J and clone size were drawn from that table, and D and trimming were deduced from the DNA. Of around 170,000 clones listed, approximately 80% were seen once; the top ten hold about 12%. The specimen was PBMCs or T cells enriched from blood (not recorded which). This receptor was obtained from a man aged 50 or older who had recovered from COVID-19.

CDR3 coding DNA: TGTGCCAGCAGCCCTTTGGGCGGGGCGGGCAATGAGCAGTTCTTC. As protein: CASSPLGGAGNEQFF. The chain employs TRBV11-2 and TRBJ2-1, with D perhaps TRBD2 (6 bases). CDR3 length equals 15 residues. Germline assignment: CDR1 SGHAT and CDR2 FQNNGV. Trimming took off 5 bases at V and 6 bases at J, with 17 bases between the two ends.